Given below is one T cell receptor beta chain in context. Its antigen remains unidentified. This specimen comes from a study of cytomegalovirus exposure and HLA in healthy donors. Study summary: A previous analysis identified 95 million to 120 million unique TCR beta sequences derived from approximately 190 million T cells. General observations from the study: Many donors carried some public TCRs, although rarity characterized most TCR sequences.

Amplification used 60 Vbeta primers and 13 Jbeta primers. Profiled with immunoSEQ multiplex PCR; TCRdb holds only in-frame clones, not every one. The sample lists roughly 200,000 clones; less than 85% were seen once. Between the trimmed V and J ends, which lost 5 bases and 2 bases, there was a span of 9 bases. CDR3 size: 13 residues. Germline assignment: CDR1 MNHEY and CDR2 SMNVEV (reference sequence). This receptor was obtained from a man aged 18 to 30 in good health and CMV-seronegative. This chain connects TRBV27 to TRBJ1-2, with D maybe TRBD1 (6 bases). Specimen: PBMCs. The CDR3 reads CASSRQGNYGYTF. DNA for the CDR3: TGTGCCAGCAGTAGGCAGGGGAACTATGGCTACACCTTC.